This is a list of T cell receptor beta chains from one sample in a study of response to subunit inactivated influenza vaccine. TCRdb independently ran MiXCR on the RT-PCR reads; one entry per CDR3 protein. The sample consists of hundreds of thousands of distinct CDR3 sequences, 25% of them appearing once. The sample consisted of CD4+ T cells sorted from PBMCs, taken more than 4 days after vaccination. The receptors originated from a man aged 45-65 years who received an inactivated influenza vaccine. Each CDR3 is given with its conserved first and last residue. D genes are given only for firm matches. Only some rows state a clone size, as once, few, many or a class for expanded clones.

j_call v_call clone_size d_call cdr3_aa cdr3_nt
TRBJ2-3 TRBV12-3/TRBV12-4 . . CASSLWTSSDTQYF TGTGCCAGCAGTTTATGGACCTCCTCGGATACGCAGTATTTT
TRBJ2-3 TRBV6-2/TRBV6-3 . TRBD2 CASSYRTSGRAGSDTQYF TGTGCCAGCAGTTACCGGACTAGCGGGAGGGCCGGCTCAGATACGCAGTATTTT
TRBJ2-7 TRBV7-2 few . CASSLTGAAGEQYF TGTGCCAGCAGCTTAACGGGGGCGGCGGGCGAGCAGTACTTC
TRBJ2-3 TRBV5-1 few . CASSLEPTDGVGDTQYF TGCGCCAGCAGCTTGGAGCCAACCGACGGGGTCGGAGATACGCAGTATTTT
TRBJ2-1 TRBV6-2/TRBV6-3 many TRBD2 CASSPLGTRNHEQFF TGTGCCAGCAGTCCTCTCGGGACTAGGAATCATGAGCAGTTCTTC
TRBJ2-7 TRBV21-1 . . CANETGGVYEQYF TGTGCCAACGAGACAGGGGGCGTGTACGAGCAGTACTTC
TRBJ2-5 TRBV5-1 . . CASSGSQLGETQYF TGCGCCAGCAGCGGTTCACAGCTTGGGGAGACCCAGTACTTC
TRBJ1-2 TRBV30 . TRBD1 CAWSTAGTVKYYGYTF TGTGCCTGGAGTACGGCAGGGACAGTAAAGTACTATGGCTACACCTTC
TRBJ2-1 TRBV12-3/TRBV12-4 . . CATSRLLGPYNEQFF TGTGCCACCTCGAGACTGCTGGGTCCTTACAATGAGCAGTTCTTC
TRBJ2-1 TRBV20-1 few TRBD2 CSARLLAGGIYNEQFF TGCAGTGCTAGACTTCTAGCGGGGGGGATCTACAATGAGCAGTTCTTC
TRBJ1-4 TRBV12-3/TRBV12-4 . . CASSLVGGEKLFF TGTGCCAGCAGTTTGGTGGGAGGTGAAAAACTGTTTTTT
TRBJ1-1 TRBV7-2 few . CASRPAVGTEAFF TGTGCCAGCAGACCCGCAGTGGGCACTGAAGCTTTCTTT
TRBJ2-5 TRBV9 many TRBD1 CASSAHSQGASRETQYF TGTGCCAGCAGCGCCCACAGTCAGGGGGCAAGTAGGGAGACCCAGTACTTC
TRBJ2-1 TRBV11-3 . . CASSLEQSNEQFF TGTGCCAGCAGCTTAGAACAGAGCAATGAGCAGTTCTTC
TRBJ2-1 TRBV12-3/TRBV12-4 once TRBD1 CASSNQGARNEQFF TGTGCCAGCAGTAACCAGGGGGCACGGAATGAGCAGTTCTTC
TRBJ2-2 TRBV12-3/TRBV12-4 few . CASGQTAGELFF TGTGCCAGCGGGCAGACAGCCGGGGAGCTGTTTTTT
TRBJ1-2 TRBV6-5 few TRBD1 CASSYGQGANYGYTF TGTGCCAGCAGTTACGGGCAGGGGGCTAACTATGGCTACACCTTC
TRBJ2-2 TRBV6-1 . TRBD1 CASRPGQGVAGELFF TGTGCCAGCAGGCCGGGACAGGGGGTAGCCGGGGAGCTGTTTTTT
TRBJ2-7 TRBV9 few . CASSQAGISYEQYF TGTGCCAGCAGCCAGGCGGGAATATCCTACGAGCAGTACTTC
TRBJ2-3 TRBV20-1 . . CRAVRSDTQYF TGCAGAGCCGTGAGGTCAGATACGCAGTATTTT
TRBJ2-7 TRBV18 . . CASSPPGGLPYEQYF TGTGCCAGCTCACCACCTGGGGGGTTACCCTACGAGCAGTACTTC
TRBJ2-7 TRBV3-1 few . CASSQRRDPYEQYF TGTGCCAGCAGCCAGCGCCGGGACCCCTACGAGCAGTACTTC
TRBJ2-1 TRBV15 few TRBD1 CATSRDGQVVYNEQFF TGTGCCACCAGCAGAGATGGACAGGTGGTCTACAATGAGCAGTTCTTC
TRBJ1-4 TRBV12-3/TRBV12-4 few TRBD1 CASSFGTGEEKLFF TGTGCCAGCAGTTTTGGGACAGGGGAAGAAAAACTGTTTTTT
TRBJ2-4 TRBV5-6 . . CASSLAGTRGRDIQYF TGTGCCAGCAGCTTGGCCGGCACTAGGGGACGAGACATTCAGTACTTC
TRBJ2-7 TRBV7-2 . TRBD1 CASSSGPGTGAYEQYF TGTGCCAGCAGCTCAGGACCCGGGACAGGGGCCTACGAGCAGTACTTC
TRBJ1-1 TRBV3-1 . . CASSQDYRNTEAFF TGTGCCAGCAGCCAAGATTATCGTAACACTGAAGCTTTCTTT
TRBJ2-3 TRBV12-3/TRBV12-4 . TRBD2 CASGHSGGTDTQYF TGTGCCAGCGGCCATAGCGGGGGGACAGATACGCAGTATTTT
TRBJ2-3 TRBV7-2 . . CASSTRASGPDTQYF TGTGCCAGCAGCACAAGGGCCTCCGGTCCGGATACGCAGTATTTT
TRBJ2-5 TRBV5-6 . . CASSSGLRTQETQYF TGTGCCAGCAGCTCGGGACTGAGGACCCAAGAGACCCAGTACTTC
TRBJ2-3 TRBV29-1 . . CRPPPGWGTDTQYF TGCAGGCCCCCCCCAGGGTGGGGCACAGATACGCAGTATTTT
TRBJ2-5 TRBV6-5 . . CASSYDIRETQYF TGTGCCAGCAGTTACGATATACGAGAGACCCAGTACTTC
TRBJ2-2 TRBV10-2 . . CASSWQANTGELFF TGCGCCAGCAGTTGGCAAGCGAACACCGGGGAGCTGTTTTTT
TRBJ1-1 TRBV5-1 few . CASSLEQGPDTEAFF TGCGCCAGCAGCTTGGAACAGGGACCTGACACTGAAGCTTTCTTT
TRBJ2-7 TRBV5-1 once . CASSFFGGTEQYF TGCGCCAGCAGTTTCTTCGGAGGGACCGAGCAGTACTTC
TRBJ1-1 TRBV5-6 . . CASRRVNSAAFF TGTGCCAGCAGACGGGTTAATTCGGCCGCTTTCTTT
TRBJ2-7 TRBV7-9 few . CASSLPGSGEQYF TGTGCCAGCAGCTTACCTGGTTCGGGGGAGCAGTACTTC
TRBJ2-1 TRBV5-1 . TRBD2 CASSRSLAGDSSYNEQFF TGCGCCAGCAGCCGATCTCTAGCGGGCGATAGCTCCTACAATGAGCAGTTCTTC